These 12 T cell receptor beta chains share one sample of origin, sequenced in a study of beta chain features in type 1 diabetes. The entirety of the isolated RNA underwent reverse transcription, so expressed TCRB transcripts were sequenced. Repertoires were generated with immunoSEQ multiplex PCR, while TCRdb's copy carries only in-frame clones and drops some. Here the sample spans about 270,000 clones, roughly an eighth being singletons. Study-wide results and caveats: Type 1 diabetes patients showed a moderate but significant shortening of TCRB CDR3s in all four CD4+ subsets.

These TCRs' antigens remain unknown. Material: naive CD4+ T cells from blood. Every receptor here comes from a man aged 30 to 39 with type 1 diabetes.

This clone has a handful of counts. The rearrangement uses TRBV4-1 and TRBJ1-5; 8 nucleotides align to TRBD1. Germline V gene lookup returns CDR1 MGHRA and CDR2 YSYEKL. With 0 bases clipped from V and 7 bases from J, the junction kept 11 bases outside the gene matches. The CDR3 has 17 amino acids. The CDR3 sequence is CASSQDVAGGMGQPQHF. The CDR3 nucleotides are TGCGCCAGCAGCCAAGATGTGGCAGGGGGCATGGGACAGCCCCAGCATTTT.

The gene calls are TRBV10-3 and TRBJ2-1; possibly TRBD2 for D (5 bases). Trimming pared 2 bases from V and 2 bases from J, leaving 7 bases between. The CDR3 is made up of 14 amino acids. CDR1 is ENHRY and CDR2 is SYGVKD in the germline V gene. CDR3 protein: CAISESGAYNEQFF. CDR3 in DNA: TGTGCCATCAGTGAGAGCGGAGCCTACAATGAGCAGTTCTTC.

This clone was seen only a few times. This chain uses TRBV5-6 with TRBJ1-5, with 10 nucleotides matching TRBD1. Trimming removed 3 bases from V and 0 bases from J; junction bases left unmatched: 0. Germline V lookup: CDR1 SGHDT, CDR2 YYEEEE. The CDR3 extends over 15 amino acids. The CDR3 spells CASSWTGGSNQPQHF. CDR3 sequence (DNA): TGTGCCAGCAGCTGGACAGGGGGTAGCAATCAGCCCCAGCATTTT.

The chain couples TRBV5-1 to TRBJ2-3; 10 bases agree with TRBD2. J lost 2 bases, V lost 4 bases, and 10 bases had no gene match. The CDR3 covers 17 residues. Germline V gives CDR1 SGHRS, CDR2 YFSETQ. CDR3 DNA: TGCGCCAGCAGCCGGACCGGACTAGCGGAGTCCACAGATACGCAGTATTTT. It encodes CASSRTGLAESTDTQYF.

The V gene is TRBV5-6, the J gene TRBJ1-1, with D maybe TRBD1 (5 bases). V was pared by 2 bases and J by 4 bases, with 12 bases between. CDR1 and CDR2 from the germline V gene are SGHDT and YYEEEE. The CDR3 is 14 residues long. CDR3 nucleotides: TGTGCCAGCAGCTTAACAGGAGATGTCACTGAAGCTTTCTTT. Translating it yields CASSLTGDVTEAFF.

The V and J genes are TRBV11-1 and TRBJ2-7, with D perhaps TRBD2 (5 bases). Trimming cost V 1 base and J 0 bases, with 7 bases left between them. Germline CDR1 reads SGHAT; CDR2 reads FQDESV (reference sequence). This CDR3 spans 14 amino acids. The CDR3 loop reads CASSLGGSSYEQYF. The CDR3 nucleotides read TGTGCCAGCAGCTTAGGAGGGTCCTCCTACGAGCAGTACTTC.

This chain connects TRBV28 to TRBJ1-1; tentative D call: TRBD1 (6 bases). V was clipped by 3 bases and J by 11 bases, with 13 bases between them. There are 12 residues in the CDR3. The germline gives CDR1 MDHEN, CDR2 SYDVKM. CDR3 in amino acids: CASSFQGIDAFF. The CDR3 bases are TGTGCCAGCAGTTTTCAGGGGATAGATGCTTTCTTT.

J is TRBJ1-2 and V is TRBV9; the match to TRBD1 covers 9 bases. Looked up from germline, CDR1 is SGDLS and CDR2 is YYNGEE. The CDR3 is made up of 13 amino acids. J lost 7 bases, V lost 4 bases, and 5 bases had no gene match. The chain's CDR3 is CASSLDRGGGYTF. The CDR3 coding sequence is TGTGCCAGCAGCCTGGACAGGGGCGGTGGCTACACCTTC. The full variable domain, in which reference TRBV9 and TRBJ1-2 provide the parts outside the CDR3, is DSGVTQTPKHLITATGQRVTLRCSPRSGDLSVYWYQQSLDQGLQFLIQYYNGEERAKGNILERFSAQQFPDLHSELNLSSLELGDSALYFCASSLDRGGGYTFGSGTRLTVV.

V gene TRBV27 combines with J gene TRBJ2-7; 7 bases fit TRBD2. CDR1 and CDR2 (germline): MNHEY, SMNVEV (reference sequence). The CDR3 extends over 16 amino acids. The trim removed 4 bases at V and 4 bases at J, leaving 13 bases unmatched. This CDR3 is CASSSQTTSRDYEQYF. The CDR3 DNA sequence: TGTGCCAGCAGTTCCCAGACGACTAGCAGAGATTACGAGCAGTACTTC.

This clone occurred a few times. J is TRBJ2-3 and V is TRBV30; D is uncertain. The CDR3 length is 14 residues. Germline assignment: CDR1 GTSNPN and CDR2 SVGIG (reference sequence). Trimming pared 0 bases from V and 2 bases from J, leaving 9 bases between. The CDR3 loop is CAWSVPSLTDTQYF. Written as DNA, the CDR3 is TGTGCCTGGAGTGTACCCTCACTCACAGATACGCAGTATTTT.

This chain links TRBV28 with TRBJ1-2, with a tentative D call TRBD1 (5 bases). V lost 1 base to trimming and J lost 4 bases, with 10 bases between them. CDR1 MDHEN and CDR2 SYDVKM come from the germline V gene. CDR3 length equals 14 residues. CDR3 amino acids: CASSLSGSPYGYTF. The CDR3 DNA reads TGTGCCAGCAGTTTATCAGGGTCTCCCTATGGCTACACCTTC.

This clone turned up a few times. This chain joins TRBV2 and TRBJ1-2, with D perhaps TRBD1 (6 bases). From germline, CDR1 is SNHLY and CDR2 FYNNEI. Trimming shortened V by 6 bases and J by 3 bases, and 14 bases separated the two germline ends. CDR3 size: 14 residues. The CDR3 loop reads CASSGKTGDYGYTF. CDR3 in DNA: TGTGCCAGCAGCGGAAAGACAGGAGACTATGGCTACACCTTC.